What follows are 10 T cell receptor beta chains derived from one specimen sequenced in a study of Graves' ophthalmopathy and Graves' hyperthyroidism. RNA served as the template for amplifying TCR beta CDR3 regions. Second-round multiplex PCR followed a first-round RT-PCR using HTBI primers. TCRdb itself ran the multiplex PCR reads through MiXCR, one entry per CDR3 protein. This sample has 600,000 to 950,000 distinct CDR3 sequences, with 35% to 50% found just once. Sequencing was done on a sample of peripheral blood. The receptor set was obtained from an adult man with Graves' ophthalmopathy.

The DNA for the CDR3 is TGTGCCAGCTCACCACCTCCGCGGGAGGTCCCGGCCCAGTACTTC. As protein: CASSPPPREVPAQYF. The chain uses TRBV11-1 and TRBJ2-5, with 8 bases lining up with TRBD2. The V gene's germline CDR1 is SGHAT and CDR2 FQDESV (reference sequence). V trimming: 8 bases; J trimming: 9 bases; junction bases outside the gene matches: 17. There are 15 residues in the CDR3.

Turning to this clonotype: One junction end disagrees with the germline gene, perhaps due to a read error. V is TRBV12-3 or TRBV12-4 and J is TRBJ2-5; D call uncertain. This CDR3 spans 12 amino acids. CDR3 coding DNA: TGTGCCAGCAGTCCCGACCCTGAGACCCAGCACTTC. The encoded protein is CASSPDPETQHF.

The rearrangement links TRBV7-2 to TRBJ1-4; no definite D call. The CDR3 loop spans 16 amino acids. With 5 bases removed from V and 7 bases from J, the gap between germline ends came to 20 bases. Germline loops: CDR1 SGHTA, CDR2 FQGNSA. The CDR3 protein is CASSTVAGGVGEKLFF. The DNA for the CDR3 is TGTGCCAGCAGCACAGTAGCGGGAGGAGTTGGTGAAAAACTGTTTTTT.

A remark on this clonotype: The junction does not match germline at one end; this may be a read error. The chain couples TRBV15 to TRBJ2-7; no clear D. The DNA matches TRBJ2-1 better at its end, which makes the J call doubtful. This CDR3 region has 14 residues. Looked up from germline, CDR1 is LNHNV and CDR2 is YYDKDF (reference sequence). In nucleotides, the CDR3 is TGTGCCGCCAGCAGCGTCGGACGGCCGGCCCAGCAGTTCTTC. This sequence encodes CAASSVGRPAQQFF.

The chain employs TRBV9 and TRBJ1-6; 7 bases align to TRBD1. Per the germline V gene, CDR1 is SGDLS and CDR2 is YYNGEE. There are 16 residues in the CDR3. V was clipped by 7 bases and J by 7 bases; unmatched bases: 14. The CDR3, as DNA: TGTGCCAGCTCCCACAACCCGGGACAGAGAAATTCACCCCTCCACTTT. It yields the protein CASSHNPGQRNSPLHF.

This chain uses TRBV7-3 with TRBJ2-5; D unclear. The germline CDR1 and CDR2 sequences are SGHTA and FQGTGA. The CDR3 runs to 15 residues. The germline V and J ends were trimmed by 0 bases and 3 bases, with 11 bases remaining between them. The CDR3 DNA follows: TGTGCCAGCAGCTTAACGAGCAGTCCAGAAGAGACCCAGTACTTC. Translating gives CASSLTSSPEETQYF.

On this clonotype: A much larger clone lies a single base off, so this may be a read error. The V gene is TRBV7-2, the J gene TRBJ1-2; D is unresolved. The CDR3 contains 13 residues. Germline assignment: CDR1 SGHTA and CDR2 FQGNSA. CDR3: CAGSHGPNYGYTF. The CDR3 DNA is TGTGCCGGCAGCCACGGGCCTAACTATGGCTACACCTTC.

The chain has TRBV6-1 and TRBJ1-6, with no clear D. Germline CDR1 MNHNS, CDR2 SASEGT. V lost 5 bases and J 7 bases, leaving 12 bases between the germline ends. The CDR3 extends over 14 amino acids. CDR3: CASSPDATNSPLHF. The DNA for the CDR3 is TGTGCCAGCAGTCCGGACGCGACGAATTCACCCCTCCACTTT.

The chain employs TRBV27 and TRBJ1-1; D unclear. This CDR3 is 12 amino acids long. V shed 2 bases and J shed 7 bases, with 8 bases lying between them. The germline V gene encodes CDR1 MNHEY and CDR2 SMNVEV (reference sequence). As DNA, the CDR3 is TGTGCCAGCAGTTTACTACCAGGTGAAGCTTTCTTT. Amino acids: CASSLLPGEAFF.

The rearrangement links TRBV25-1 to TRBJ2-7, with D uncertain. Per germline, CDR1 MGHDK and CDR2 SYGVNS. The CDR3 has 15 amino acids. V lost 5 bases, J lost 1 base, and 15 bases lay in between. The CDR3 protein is CASSYTRGSSYEQYF. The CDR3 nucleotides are TGTGCCAGCAGTTATACACGTGGCAGTTCCTACGAGCAGTACTTC.